Listed here are 6 T cell receptor beta chains from one sample, sequenced in a study of beta chain features in type 1 diabetes. No antigen is known for these receptors. Whole-study findings and limits: Shorter TCRB CDR3s, moderately but significantly so, marked every one of the four CD4+ subsets in Type 1 diabetes patients.

Expressed TCRB transcripts were sequenced, since all the RNA that had been isolated was reverse transcribed. Clones were read by immunoSEQ multiplex PCR, and TCRdb kept only the in-frame ones, dropping some. This sample yields hundreds of thousands of clones, of which 14% are seen a single time; 0.017% belongs to the top ten. What was sequenced was naive CD4+ T cells from blood. These receptors were collected from a man in his thirties or forties with type 1 diabetes.

The chain has TRBV5-1 and TRBJ2-3; TRBD1 matches at 9 bases. The CDR3 contains 15 residues. Germline V CDR1 and CDR2: SGHRS, YFSETQ. After removal of 4 bases from V and 3 bases from J, the junction contained 6 bases not matched to a gene. The CDR3 region is CASSLGTGITDTQYF. The CDR3 DNA follows: TGCGCCAGCAGCCTAGGGACAGGGATAACAGATACGCAGTATTTT. The entire variable domain, with the rest obtained from reference TRBV5-1 and TRBJ2-3, is as follows: KAGVTQTPRYLIKTRGQQVTLSCSPISGHRSVSWYQQTPGQGLQFLFEYFSETQRNKGNFPGRFSGRQFSNSRSEMNVSTLELGDSALYLCASSLGTGITDTQYFGPGTRLTVL.

This clone has only a few counts. The chain has TRBV19 and TRBJ1-1, with TRBD1 matching 7 bases. Germline CDR1 LNHDA, CDR2 SQIVND (reference sequence). Trimming at V came to 4 bases and at J to 4 bases, leaving 15 bases not matched to a gene. The CDR3 has 17 amino acids. The CDR3 sequence is CASSKLGQSNSPTEAFF. DNA for the CDR3: TGTGCCAGTAGTAAACTGGGACAGAGTAATAGTCCCACTGAAGCTTTCTTT.

This clone appeared a few times. The J gene is TRBJ1-1, the V gene TRBV10-3; the D is unclear. Germline V gene sequence: CDR1 ENHRY, CDR2 SYGVKD. Trimming left V 4 bases short and J 5 bases short, with 11 bases between. This CDR3 is built from 13 residues. The CDR3 protein is CAISVKGGTEAFF. The CDR3 region has the DNA TGTGCCATCAGTGTCAAGGGCGGGACTGAAGCTTTCTTT.

V is TRBV29-1 and J is TRBJ2-7; 8 bases are a match to TRBD2. CDR1 and CDR2 (germline): SQVTM, ANQGSEA. CDR3 length equals 13 residues. Trimming at V came to 7 bases and at J to 3 bases, leaving 8 bases not matched to a gene. The CDR3 coding sequence is TGCAGCGCTACTAGCGGAATCGACTACGAGCAGTACTTC. The encoded protein is CSATSGIDYEQYF.

The chain uses TRBV6-1 and TRBJ2-7, with D perhaps matching TRBD1 (6 bases). Germline CDR1 MNHNS, CDR2 SASEGT. The CDR3 consists of 15 residues. V lost 3 bases to trimming and J lost 1 base, with 13 bases between them. CDR3 in DNA: TGTGCCAGCAGTGAGGACAGACCTATATCCTACGAGCAGTACTTC. Encoded protein: CASSEDRPISYEQYF.

This sequence joins TRBV19 and TRBJ2-4, with D uncertain. The CDR3 has 12 residues. Trimming pared 6 bases from V and 5 bases from J, leaving 8 bases between. Germline V gives CDR1 LNHDA, CDR2 SQIVND (reference sequence). Written as DNA, the CDR3 is TGTGCCAGTAGCCGAACGGAAAACATTCAGTACTTC. This gives the protein CASSRTENIQYF.